The 14 T cell receptor beta chains below come from one sample, sequenced in a study of tumor-infiltrating lymphocytes in primary liver carcinoma. Unsorted bulk tissue of about 20-32 mg yielded co-extracted RNA and DNA. With a constant-region primer, TCR beta cDNA was made from approximately 500 ng of total RNA. What produced the TCR beta libraries was three nested multiplex PCR rounds using slightly modified ARM-PCR. TRBV1-TRBV30 forward primers paired with a C-beta reverse primer drove the first two PCR rounds, about 10 cycles each. TCRdb analysed the multiplex PCR reads with MiXCR anew, one entry per CDR3 protein. The sample records more than 40,000 distinct CDR3 sequences, approximately 70% being singletons. What was sequenced was liver tumor tissue from sampling region 5. The subset here: tumor region T5, tumor centre. These receptors were taken from a man aged 35-49 years with primary liver carcinoma and hepatitis B virus infection.

Of note for this clonotype: This may stem from a read error, because a much larger clone lies one nucleotide away. The chain carries TRBV11-1 and TRBJ1-2; D is unresolved. The CDR3 consists of 14 residues. Per the germline V gene, CDR1 is SGHAT and CDR2 is FQDESV (reference sequence). The CDR3 bases are TGTGCCAGCAGCGACTGGCGGCGGCCCAATGGCTACATCTTC. This translates into CASSDWRRPNGYIF.

The rearrangement uses TRBV6-1 and TRBJ2-1; the match to TRBD2 covers 7 bases. Germline V gene lookup returns CDR1 MNHNS and CDR2 SASEGT. The CDR3 is 20 residues long. After removal of 7 bases from V and 3 bases from J, the junction contained 24 bases not matched to a gene. CDR3 in DNA: TGTGCCAGCAAACAGGACGGGTGGGGGGGAGAGGGAGCGGACTACAATGAGCAGTTCTTC. It encodes CASKQDGWGGEGADYNEQFF.

The chain is built from TRBV10-3 and TRBJ2-7; possible D gene TRBD1, 6 bases. The V gene's germline CDR1 is ENHRY and CDR2 SYGVKD. The CDR3 runs to 13 residues. DNA of the CDR3: TGTACCATCATGAGGACAGAATCTTACGAGCAGTACGTC. Its translation: CTIMRTESYEQYV.

This clonotype was seen only a few times. V usage is TRBV5-4 and J usage is TRBJ2-7; 7 bases are a match to TRBD2. With V trimmed by 3 bases and J by 0 bases, 9 bases remained unmatched. The CDR3 consists of 16 residues. The germline V gene encodes CDR1 SGHNT and CDR2 YYREEE (reference sequence). The CDR3 DNA sequence: TGTGCCAGCAGCTCTCCAGACCAGCGGGACTCCTACGAGCAGTACTTC. This translates into CASSSPDQRDSYEQYF.

Regarding this clonotype: The junction does not match germline at one end; this may be a read error. The V and J genes are TRBV11-2 and TRBJ2-3; maybe TRBD2 (7 bases). Germline V gives CDR1 SGHAT, CDR2 FQNNGV. The CDR3 contains 16 residues. DNA for the CDR3: TGTGCCAGCAGCCCGCCGGGGGGCAGGGGCACAGATACGCGGTATTTC. This encodes CASSPPGGRGTDTRYF.

Notes on this clonotype: A read error may produce the germline difference seen at one junction end. The CDR3 coding sequence is TGTGCCAGCAGCTTAGAAGGACCGACAGGGAATGAGCAATTCTTC. Translation gives CASSLEGPTGNEQFF. The chain is built from TRBV11-2 and TRBJ2-1; 7 nucleotides match TRBD1. The CDR3 is 15 amino acids. Germline CDR1 and CDR2: SGHAT and FQNNGV.

This clonotype has ten or more counts. This chain uses TRBV12-3 or TRBV12-4 with TRBJ2-1, with D unclear. CDR3 length: 14 residues. V lost 5 bases and J lost 7, with 15 bases in between. The CDR3 sequence: CASSLGRPENEQFF. The CDR3 coding sequence is TGTGCCAGCAGTCTGGGAAGGCCGGAGAATGAGCAGTTCTTC.

V and J are TRBV20-1 and TRBJ1-2, with D possibly TRBD1 on 6 matching bases. Trimming shortened V by 6 bases and J by 10 bases, and 27 bases separated the two germline ends. Germline V gene lookup returns CDR1 DFQATT and CDR2 SNEGSKA (reference sequence). The CDR3 is 15 residues long. CDR3 sequence: CSAHQRGDWSHDYTF. CDR3 nucleotides: TGCAGTGCCCACCAAAGGGGGGATTGGTCTCATGACTACACCTTC.

This clonotype has ten or more counts. The chain is built from TRBV10-3 and TRBJ2-3; 8 positions match TRBD1. The junction had 4 bases not matched to a gene; V was cut back by 4 bases and J by 1 base. The CDR3 has 15 amino acids. CDR1 is ENHRY, CDR2 SYGVKD, per germline. The CDR3: CAISGETGGTDTQYF. The DNA for the CDR3 is TGTGCCATCAGTGGGGAGACAGGGGGCACAGATACGCAGTATTTT.

As for this clonotype: No conserved phenylalanine or tryptophan ends this CDR3, so it is likely a read error. The DNA is left out, because the CDR3 cannot be placed on it with certainty; the CDR3 is given as TCRdb lists it. V gene TRBV11-3 combines with J gene TRBJ1-1; the D segment call TRBD1 is taken from the table without a DNA check. The CDR3 spans 13 residues, counting both ends. Germline values: CDR1 SGHNT, CDR2 YENEEA. The CDR3 region is CASGLAGGTEALI.

With regard to this clonotype: A single base separates this from a much larger clone, so it may be a read error. V is TRBV10-2 and J is TRBJ2-2, with 14 bases aligning to TRBD2. V dropped 4 bases and J dropped 6; count of bases not matched to a gene: 7. Germline CDR1 reads WSHSY; CDR2 reads SAAADI. The CDR3 runs 17 residues. In DNA, the CDR3 is TGCGCCAGCAGTGGACTAGCGGGGGGGGCGGGCGCCGGGGAGCTGTTTTTT. It codes for CASSGLAGGAGAGELFF.

A word on this clonotype: This sequence may be a read error, since a much larger clone differs from it by one base. The chain recombines TRBV21-1 with TRBJ1-2; TRBD1 is the table's D call and was not checked against the DNA. TRBV21-1 constitutes a pseudogene. CDR3 length equals 15 residues. For the CDR3, the DNA is TGTGCCAGCAGCAAAGGGAGACAGGACTCGGGGGGCTACACCTTC. Its translation: CASSKGRQDSGGYTF.

The chain is built from TRBV7-9 and TRBJ2-7, with TRBD1 matching 9 bases. Germline CDR1 and CDR2: SEHNR and FQNEAQ (reference sequence). CDR3 length: 14 residues. After removal of 5 bases from V and 6 bases from J, the junction contained 8 bases not matched to a gene. The CDR3 bases are TGTGCCAGCAGCAAATCCGGGACAGGGAGCGAGCAGTACTTC. Amino acids: CASSKSGTGSEQYF.

For this clonotype: Since a much larger clone is just one base distant, this may be a read error. The chain recombines TRBV21-1 with TRBJ2-1; TRBD1, the table's D call, lacks a check against the DNA. TRBV21-1 is a pseudogene. This CDR3 is built from 13 residues. CDR3 protein: CASRQGATNEQFF. CDR3 bases: TGTGCCAGCAGACAGGGGGCCACCAATGAGCAGTTCTTC.